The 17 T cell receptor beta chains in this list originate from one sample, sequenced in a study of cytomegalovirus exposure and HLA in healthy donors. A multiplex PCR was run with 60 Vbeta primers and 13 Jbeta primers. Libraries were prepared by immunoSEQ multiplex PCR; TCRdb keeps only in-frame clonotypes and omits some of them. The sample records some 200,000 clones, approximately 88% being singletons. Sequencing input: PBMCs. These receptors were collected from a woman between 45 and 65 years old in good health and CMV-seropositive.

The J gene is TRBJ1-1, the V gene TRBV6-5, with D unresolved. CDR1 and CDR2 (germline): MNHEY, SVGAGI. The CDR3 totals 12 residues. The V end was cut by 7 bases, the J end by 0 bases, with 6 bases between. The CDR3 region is CASTSVNTEAFF. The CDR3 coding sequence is TGTGCCAGCACGAGCGTGAACACTGAAGCTTTCTTT.

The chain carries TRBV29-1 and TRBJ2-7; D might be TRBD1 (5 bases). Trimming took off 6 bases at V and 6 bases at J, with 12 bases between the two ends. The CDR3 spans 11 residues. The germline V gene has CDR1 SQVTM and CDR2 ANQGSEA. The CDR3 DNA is TGCAGCGTCGGCCAGGGTTCCGAGCAGTACTTC. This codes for CSVGQGSEQYF.

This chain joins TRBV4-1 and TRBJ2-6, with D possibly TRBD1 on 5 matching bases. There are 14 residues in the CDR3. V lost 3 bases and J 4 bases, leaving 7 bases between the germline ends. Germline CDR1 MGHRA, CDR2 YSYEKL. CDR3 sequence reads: CASSQDKGANVLTF. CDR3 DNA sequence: TGCGCCAGCAGCCAGGACAAGGGGGCCAACGTCCTGACTTTC.

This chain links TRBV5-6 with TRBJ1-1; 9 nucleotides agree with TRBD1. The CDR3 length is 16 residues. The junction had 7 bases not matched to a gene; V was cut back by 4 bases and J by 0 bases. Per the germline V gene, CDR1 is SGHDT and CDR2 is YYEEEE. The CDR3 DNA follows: TGTGCCAGCAGCCGGACAGGGGTTTCGGTGAACACTGAAGCTTTCTTT. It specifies CASSRTGVSVNTEAFF.

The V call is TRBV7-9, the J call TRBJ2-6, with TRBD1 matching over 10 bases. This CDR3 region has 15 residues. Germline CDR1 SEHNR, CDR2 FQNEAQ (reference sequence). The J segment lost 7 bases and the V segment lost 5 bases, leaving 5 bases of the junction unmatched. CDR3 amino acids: CASSLGQGEANVLTF. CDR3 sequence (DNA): TGTGCCAGCAGCCTCGGACAGGGGGAAGCCAACGTCCTGACTTTC.

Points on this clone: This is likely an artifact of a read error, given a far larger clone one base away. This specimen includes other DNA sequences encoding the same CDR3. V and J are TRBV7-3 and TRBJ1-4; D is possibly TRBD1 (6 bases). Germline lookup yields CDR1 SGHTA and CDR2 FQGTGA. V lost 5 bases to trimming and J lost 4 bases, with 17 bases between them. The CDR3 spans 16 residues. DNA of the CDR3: TGTGCCAGCAGCCAAAACTCGGGACACCTTAATGAAAAACTGTTTTTT. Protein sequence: CASSQNSGHLNEKLFF.

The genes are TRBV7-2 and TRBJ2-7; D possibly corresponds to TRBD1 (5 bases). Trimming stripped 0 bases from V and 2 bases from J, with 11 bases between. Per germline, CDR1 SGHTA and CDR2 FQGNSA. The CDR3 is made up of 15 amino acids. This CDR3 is CASSLASGPTYEQYF. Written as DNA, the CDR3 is TGTGCCAGCAGCTTAGCATCAGGGCCTACCTACGAGCAGTACTTC. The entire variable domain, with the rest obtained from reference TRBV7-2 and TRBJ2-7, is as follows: GAGVSQSPSNKVTEKGKDVELRCDPISGHTALYWYRQSLGQGLEFLIYFQGNSAPDKSGLPSDRFSAERTGGSVSTLTIQRTQQEDSAVYLCASSLASGPTYEQYFGPGTRLTVT.

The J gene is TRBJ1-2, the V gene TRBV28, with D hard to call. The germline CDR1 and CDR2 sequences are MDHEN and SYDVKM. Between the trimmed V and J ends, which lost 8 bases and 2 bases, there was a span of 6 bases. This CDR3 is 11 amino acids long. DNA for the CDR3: TGTGCCAGCGCAGGAAACTATGGCTACACCTTC. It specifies CASAGNYGYTF.

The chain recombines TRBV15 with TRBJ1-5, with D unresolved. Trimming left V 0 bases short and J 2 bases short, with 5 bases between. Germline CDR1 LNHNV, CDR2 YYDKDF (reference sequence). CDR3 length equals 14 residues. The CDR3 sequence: CATSRDPGNQPQHF. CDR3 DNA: TGTGCCACCAGCAGAGATCCGGGCAATCAGCCCCAGCATTTT. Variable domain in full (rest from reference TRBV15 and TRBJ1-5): DAMVIQNPRYQVTQFGKPVTLSCSQTLNHNVMYWYQQKSSQAPKLLFHYYDKDFNNEADTPDNFQSRRPNTSFCFLDIRSPGLGDTAMYLCATSRDPGNQPQHFGDGTRLSIL.

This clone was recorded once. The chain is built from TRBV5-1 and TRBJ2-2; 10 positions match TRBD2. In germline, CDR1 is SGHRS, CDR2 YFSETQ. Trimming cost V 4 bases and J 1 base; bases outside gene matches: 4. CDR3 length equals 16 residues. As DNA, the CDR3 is TGCGCCAGCAGCCTGCTAGCGGGGGTGAACACCGGGGAGCTGTTTTTT. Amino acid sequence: CASSLLAGVNTGELFF.

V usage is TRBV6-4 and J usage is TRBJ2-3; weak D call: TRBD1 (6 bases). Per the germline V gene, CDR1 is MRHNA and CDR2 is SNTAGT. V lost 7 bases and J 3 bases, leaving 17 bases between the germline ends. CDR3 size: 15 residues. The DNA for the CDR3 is TGTGCCAGCATCCAAACAGGGATTGGAACAGATACGCAGTATTTT. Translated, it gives CASIQTGIGTDTQYF.

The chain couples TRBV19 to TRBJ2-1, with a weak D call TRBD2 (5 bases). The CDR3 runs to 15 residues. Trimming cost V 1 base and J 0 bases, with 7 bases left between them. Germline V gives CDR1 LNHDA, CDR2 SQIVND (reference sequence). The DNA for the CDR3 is TGTGCCAGTAGTATAGGGGAGAGCTCCTACAATGAGCAGTTCTTC. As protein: CASSIGESSYNEQFF. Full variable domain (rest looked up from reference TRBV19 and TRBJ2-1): DGGITQSPKYLFRKEGQNVTLSCEQNLNHDAMYWYRQDPGQGLRLIYYSQIVNDFQKGDIAEGYSVSREKKESFPLTVTSAQKNPTAFYLCASSIGESSYNEQFFGPGTRLTVL.

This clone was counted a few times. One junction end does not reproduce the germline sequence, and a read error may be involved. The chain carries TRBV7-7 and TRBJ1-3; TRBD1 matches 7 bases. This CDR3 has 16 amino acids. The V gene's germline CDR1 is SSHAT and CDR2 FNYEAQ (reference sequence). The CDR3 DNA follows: TGTGCTAGCAGCTTACACTTGACAGGGTCGGGAAACACCATATATTTT. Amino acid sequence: CASSLHLTGSGNTIYF.

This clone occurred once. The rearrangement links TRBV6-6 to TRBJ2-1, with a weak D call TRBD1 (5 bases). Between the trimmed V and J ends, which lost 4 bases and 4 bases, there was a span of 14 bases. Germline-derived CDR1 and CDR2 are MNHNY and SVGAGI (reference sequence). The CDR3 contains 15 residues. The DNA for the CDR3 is TGTGCCAGCAGTTTGAGTAGGGGTCTTTACAATGAGCAGTTCTTC. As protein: CASSLSRGLYNEQFF.

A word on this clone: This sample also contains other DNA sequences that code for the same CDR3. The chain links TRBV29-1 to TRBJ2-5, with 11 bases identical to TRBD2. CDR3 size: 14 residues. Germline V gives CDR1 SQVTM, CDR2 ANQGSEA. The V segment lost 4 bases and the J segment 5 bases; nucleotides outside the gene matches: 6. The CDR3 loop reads CSVGVAGGYETQYF. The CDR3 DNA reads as TGCAGCGTTGGAGTAGCGGGGGGGTACGAGACCCAGTACTTC. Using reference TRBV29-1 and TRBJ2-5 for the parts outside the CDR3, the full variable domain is SAVISQKPSRDICQRGTSLTIQCQVDSQVTMMFWYRQQPGQSLTLIATANQGSEATYESGFVIDKFPISRPNLTFSTLTVSNMSPEDSSIYLCSVGVAGGYETQYFGPGTRLLVL.

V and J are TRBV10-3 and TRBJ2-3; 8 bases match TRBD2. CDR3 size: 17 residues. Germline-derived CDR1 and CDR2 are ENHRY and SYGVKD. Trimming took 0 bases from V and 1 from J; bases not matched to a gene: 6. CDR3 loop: CAISESVGRGGTDTQYF. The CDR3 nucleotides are TGTGCCATCAGTGAGTCGGTTGGGCGGGGGGGCACAGATACGCAGTATTTT.

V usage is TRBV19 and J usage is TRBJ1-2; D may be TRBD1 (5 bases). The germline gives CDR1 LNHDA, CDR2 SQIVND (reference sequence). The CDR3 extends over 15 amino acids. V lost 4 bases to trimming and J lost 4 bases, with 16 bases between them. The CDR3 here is CASSTDKTRAYGYTF. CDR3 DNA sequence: TGTGCCAGTAGTACGGACAAAACCAGGGCCTATGGCTACACCTTC.